The present T cell receptor beta chain was sequenced within a study of T cell responses to AZD1222 COVID-19 vaccine. Germline-derived CDR1 and CDR2 are MGHRA and YSYEKL. The CDR3 is made up of 16 amino acids. The ends lost 0 bases at V and 4 bases at J; junction bases unmatched: 2. On this clone: Its antigen is currently unknown.

The assay was immunoSEQ multiplex PCR, and TCRdb's table has in-frame clones only and misses some. Of 100,000 to 150,000 clones in the sample, 90% were seen once. General observations from the study: Seropositive status at baseline applied to only a handful of AZD1222 recipients. After the peak T cell response, and only then, were repertoires sampled. Two AZD1222 doses significantly raised spike-specific TCR breadth and depth over controls. Most donors were white British and more were female, and clonal diversity was possibly underestimated.

The sequence derives from an adult in good health. The chain combines TRBV4-1 with TRBJ2-3; 12 bases are a match to TRBD2. This material consisted of peripheral blood, taken on day 0 of AZD1222 vaccination. CDR3 nucleotides: TGCGCCAGCAGCCAAGAACTAGCGGGGGGATCAGATACGCAGTATTTT. It translates to CASSQELAGGSDTQYF.